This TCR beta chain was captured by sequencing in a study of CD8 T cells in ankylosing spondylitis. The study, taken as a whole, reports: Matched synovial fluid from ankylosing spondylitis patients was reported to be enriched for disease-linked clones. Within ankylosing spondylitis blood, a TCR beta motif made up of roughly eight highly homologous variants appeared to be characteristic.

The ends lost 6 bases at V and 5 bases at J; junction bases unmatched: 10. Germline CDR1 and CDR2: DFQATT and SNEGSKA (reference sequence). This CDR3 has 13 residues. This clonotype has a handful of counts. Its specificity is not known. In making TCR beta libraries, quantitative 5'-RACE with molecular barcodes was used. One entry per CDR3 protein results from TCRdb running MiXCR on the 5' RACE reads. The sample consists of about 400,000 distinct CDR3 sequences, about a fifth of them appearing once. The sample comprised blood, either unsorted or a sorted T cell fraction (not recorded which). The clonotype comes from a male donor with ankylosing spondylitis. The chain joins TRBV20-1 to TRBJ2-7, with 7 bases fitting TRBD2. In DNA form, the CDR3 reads TGCAGTGCCCCCCCAGCGGGAAGAGACGAGCAGTACTTC. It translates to CSAPPAGRDEQYF.